This T cell receptor (beta chain) was sequenced for a study of T cell clonotyping in hematopoietic cell transplantation. The table came from immunoSEQ multiplex PCR; TCRdb's copy has only in-frame clones and leaves some out. The sample lists approximately 19,000 clones, about 84% seen once, with 8.4% in the top ten. Documented time point: recipient sample about 28 days before transplant, after cytoreduction. This TCR was recovered from a man over 45 with acute myeloid leukemia. Some clones in this sample may be carry-over from other donors' samples. Source: peripheral blood mononuclear cells, taken before stem cell transplant.

The CDR3, as DNA: TGCGCCAGCAGCCAAGATCTAGCGGGGGGCACAGATACGCAGTATTTT. Protein sequence: CASSQDLAGGTDTQYF. V gene TRBV4-3 combines with J gene TRBJ2-3; 10 nucleotides agree with TRBD2. Germline loops: CDR1 LGHNA, CDR2 YSLEER. There are 16 residues in the CDR3. After removal of 0 bases from V and 1 base from J, the junction contained 1 base not matched to a gene.